These 17 T cell receptor beta chains originate from one sample sequenced in a study of PD-L1 blockade in urothelial cancer. Clones were sequenced by immunoSEQ multiplex PCR, and TCRdb holds only the in-frame ones, with some missing. Among 70,000 to 95,000 clones listed, more than 80% were seen once. The time point was: pretreatment peripheral blood. Specimen: PBMCs, collected around atezolizumab (anti-PD-L1) treatment. These receptors were collected from a woman over 75 with urothelial cancer.

In its sample, this clone was seen once. The rearrangement links TRBV9 to TRBJ1-1, with D hard to call. Trimming left V 2 bases short and J 0 bases short, with 8 bases between. The CDR3 length is 14 residues. The germline CDR1 and CDR2 sequences are SGDLS and YYNGEE. CDR3 in DNA: TGTGCCAGCAGCGTGACACCCATGAACACTGAAGCTTTCTTT. It codes for CASSVTPMNTEAFF.

The chain is built from TRBV27 and TRBJ2-1, with no clear D. This CDR3 has 15 residues. The germline V gene has CDR1 MNHEY and CDR2 SMNVEV (reference sequence). Trimming pared 4 bases from V and 4 bases from J, leaving 14 bases between. The CDR3 loop reads CASSSPRSEYNEQFF. Here the CDR3 DNA reads TGTGCCAGCAGTTCCCCAAGGAGCGAATACAATGAGCAGTTCTTC.

The CDR3 DNA sequence: TGTGCCAGCAGTGAAGAAGGAGGTGGCGAGCAGTACTTC. This sequence encodes CASSEEGGGEQYF. The chain has TRBV6-1 and TRBJ2-7, with D possibly TRBD2 on 5 matching bases. This CDR3 is 13 amino acids long. Trimming stripped 1 base from V and 6 bases from J, with 10 bases between. The germline CDR1 and CDR2 sequences are MNHNS and SASEGT.

This rearrangement joins TRBV6-5 to TRBJ2-6; D not certain. Trimming removed 0 bases at V and 11 bases at J, with 11 bases between. CDR3 length equals 14 residues. The germline gives CDR1 MNHEY, CDR2 SVGAGI. The DNA of the CDR3 is TGTGCCAGCAGTTACTCGAGAGTTTCCCACGTCCTGACTTTC. This codes for CASSYSRVSHVLTF.

The chain has TRBV18 and TRBJ2-7; D is unclear. The V gene lost 0 bases and the J gene lost 7 bases, with 16 bases spanning the gap. Germline V CDR1 and CDR2: KGHSH, LQKENI. This CDR3 is built from 15 residues. The CDR3 reads CASSPPSEPTAEQYF. In DNA form, the CDR3 reads TGTGCCAGCTCACCACCCTCCGAGCCAACTGCTGAGCAGTACTTC.

For the CDR3, the DNA is TGTGCCAGCAGGGGGGGACAGATCTCTGGAAACACCATATATTTT. The encoded protein is CASRGGQISGNTIYF. The chain uses TRBV2 and TRBJ1-3; 7 bases line up with TRBD1. In germline, CDR1 is SNHLY, CDR2 FYNNEI. CDR3 size: 15 residues. The ends lost 6 bases at V and 0 bases at J; junction bases unmatched: 5.

The genes are TRBV19 and TRBJ2-1, with 12 bases lining up with TRBD2. J gave up 6 bases and V 3 bases, and 9 bases lay outside the gene matches. Per the germline V gene, CDR1 is LNHDA and CDR2 is SQIVND (reference sequence). This CDR3 has 17 residues. The CDR3 protein is CASSIWTSGTGGNEQFF. Written as DNA, the CDR3 is TGTGCCAGTAGTATTTGGACTAGCGGGACCGGAGGCAATGAGCAGTTCTTC.

This clone was counted a single time. V usage is TRBV19 and J usage is TRBJ1-2; D possibly corresponds to TRBD1 (5 bases). Germline V gene sequence: CDR1 LNHDA, CDR2 SQIVND (reference sequence). Trimming took off 9 bases at V and 5 bases at J, with 16 bases between the two ends. The CDR3 runs to 13 residues. The CDR3 loop is CASFDSHLYGYTF. As DNA, the CDR3 is TGTGCCAGCTTCGACAGTCACCTTTATGGCTACACCTTC. Full variable domain (outside the CDR3, taken from reference TRBV19 and TRBJ1-2): DGGITQSPKYLFRKEGQNVTLSCEQNLNHDAMYWYRQDPGQGLRLIYYSQIVNDFQKGDIAEGYSVSREKKESFPLTVTSAQKNPTAFYLCASFDSHLYGYTFGSGTRLTVV.

V usage is TRBV18 and J usage is TRBJ2-5; tentative D call: TRBD2 (6 bases). Trimming removed 3 bases from V and 5 bases from J, with 7 bases in between. The length of the CDR3 is 12 residues. Germline loops: CDR1 KGHSH, CDR2 LQKENI. The CDR3 spells CASSPLAETQYF. In DNA form, the CDR3 reads TGTGCCAGCTCACCCCTAGCGGAGACCCAGTACTTC.

The J gene is TRBJ1-4, the V gene TRBV5-1; 8 bases are a match to TRBD1. CDR1 and CDR2 from the germline V gene are SGHRS and YFSETQ. The CDR3 has 14 residues. V was pared by 6 bases and J by 6 bases, with 7 bases of the junction left unmatched. The CDR3 DNA reads TGCGCCAGCACAACAGGGGGGGATGATGAAAAACTGTTTTTT. Encoded protein: CASTTGGDDEKLFF. Drawing the rest from reference TRBV5-1 and TRBJ1-4, the complete variable domain is KAGVTQTPRYLIKTRGQQVTLSCSPISGHRSVSWYQQTPGQGLQFLFEYFSETQRNKGNFPGRFSGRQFSNSRSEMNVSTLELGDSALYLCASTTGGDDEKLFFGSGTQLSVL.

This rearrangement joins TRBV28 to TRBJ2-5; 7 bases line up with TRBD2. There are 13 residues in the CDR3. The ends lost 8 bases at V and 2 bases at J; junction bases unmatched: 5. Germline V gives CDR1 MDHEN, CDR2 SYDVKM. For the CDR3, the DNA is TGTGCCAGCGGCCTTAGCGGGCAAGAGACCCAGTACTTC. Its translation: CASGLSGQETQYF. Complete variable domain (other parts from reference TRBV28 and TRBJ2-5): DVKVTQSSRYLVKRTGEKVFLECVQDMDHENMFWYRQDPGLGLRLIYFSYDVKMKEKGDIPEGYSVSREKKERFSLILESASTNQTSMYLCASGLSGQETQYFGPGTRLLVL.

V is TRBV5-1 and J is TRBJ2-1; D gene unclear. The V and J ends lost 0 bases and 0 bases respectively, with 7 bases between them. The V gene's germline CDR1 is SGHRS and CDR2 YFSETQ. CDR3 length: 15 residues. The CDR3, as DNA: TGCGCCAGCAGCTTGGAGCTTAACTCCTACAATGAGCAGTTCTTC. Translated, it gives CASSLELNSYNEQFF.

The gene calls are TRBV6-1 and TRBJ2-7, with D uncertain. The CDR3 runs to 17 residues. The germline gives CDR1 MNHNS, CDR2 SASEGT. The V end lost 0 bases, the J end lost 2 bases, and 17 bases lay between the germline ends. CDR3 residues: CASSEAPVVAAPYEQYF. The CDR3 DNA is TGTGCCAGCAGTGAAGCCCCGGTTGTAGCTGCCCCCTACGAGCAGTACTTC.

For this clone: Different DNA sequences within this sample yield the same CDR3. The rearrangement links TRBV5-1 to TRBJ1-1, with D tentatively TRBD1 (5 bases). The ends were cut back, 4 bases at V and 0 bases at J, with 13 bases in the middle. Germline CDR1 is SGHRS and CDR2 is YFSETQ. The CDR3 has 15 residues. The CDR3 loop reads CASSSGGGLNTEAFF. In nucleotides, the CDR3 is TGCGCCAGCAGCAGCGGGGGGGGATTGAACACTGAAGCTTTCTTT.

To note about this clone: The same CDR3 can be traced to other DNA sequences in this sample. The chain has TRBV7-2 and TRBJ2-5, with D maybe TRBD2 (7 bases). The ends were cut back, 3 bases at V and 5 bases at J, with 13 bases in the middle. Germline V gives CDR1 SGHTA, CDR2 FQGNSA. This CDR3 has 14 residues. CDR3 nucleotide sequence: TGTGCCAGCAGCTTCGGGGGAGGGGGTGAGACCCAGTACTTC. It encodes CASSFGGGGETQYF.

The chain joins TRBV9 to TRBJ2-1; the D is unclear. Per germline, CDR1 SGDLS and CDR2 YYNGEE. The CDR3 consists of 15 residues. V dropped 4 bases and J dropped 6 bases, with 17 bases sitting between them. CDR3 amino acids: CASSPRVSIPNEQFF. In DNA form, the CDR3 reads TGTGCCAGCAGCCCCCGGGTTAGCATCCCCAATGAGCAGTTCTTC. The full variable domain, its missing parts supplied by reference TRBV9 and TRBJ2-1, is DSGVTQTPKHLITATGQRVTLRCSPRSGDLSVYWYQQSLDQGLQFLIQYYNGEERAKGNILERFSAQQFPDLHSELNLSSLELGDSALYFCASSPRVSIPNEQFFGPGTRLTVL.

This clone was counted between two and nine times. The genes are TRBV30 and TRBJ2-5; 11 bases line up with TRBD1. The germline V gene encodes CDR1 GTSNPN and CDR2 SVGIG (reference sequence). The ends lost 0 bases at V and 4 bases at J; junction bases unmatched: 7. The CDR3 has 16 residues. The CDR3 here is CAWSVGDRGIGETQYF. For the CDR3, the DNA is TGTGCCTGGAGTGTCGGGGACAGGGGGATTGGAGAGACCCAGTACTTC.